Presented here are 2 T cell receptor beta chains from one specimen sequenced in a study of identical twins. TCRdb analysed the 5' RACE reads with MiXCR anew, one entry per CDR3 protein. The top ten hold more than 0.75% of the sample, which has 650,000 to 800,000 distinct CDR3 sequences, more than 6.5% seen once. These data were likewise used in another study, on yellow fever vaccine responses in identical twins.

Input material: PBMCs. The receptor source for this set is a woman under 30 in good health.

V is TRBV6-1 and J is TRBJ2-1, with D possibly TRBD1 on 6 matching bases. V shed 6 bases and J shed 7 bases, with 13 bases lying between them. There are 13 residues in the CDR3. CDR1 and CDR2 from the germline V gene are MNHNS and SASEGT. The CDR3 DNA is TGTGCCAGCAGCTGGACAGAGGGGAATGAGCAGTTCTTC. It specifies CASSWTEGNEQFF.

V gene TRBV5-4 combines with J gene TRBJ2-3, with 7 bases identical to TRBD1. Losses at the gene ends were 0 bases for V and 2 bases for J; bases not matched to a gene: 3. Germline lookup yields CDR1 SGHNT and CDR2 YYREEE (reference sequence). CDR3 length: 15 amino acids. CDR3 DNA sequence: TGTGCCAGCAGCTTGGTGACAGGGAACACAGATACGCAGTATTTT. This encodes CASSLVTGNTDTQYF.